This TCR beta chain was identified during a study of CD8 T cells in Susac syndrome. The T cells that were sequenced for TCR beta were CD8+ and CD4+ cells from blood. Treatment-naive patients with stable or active relapsing-remitting disease served as multiple sclerosis controls. cDNA came from about 0.51 to 1 ug RNA primed by random hexamers. A multiplex approach, immunoSEQ multiplex PCR, amplified TCR beta CDR3 across 54 Vbeta and 13 Jbeta. Each CDR3 protein is one row after TCRdb ran MiXCR on the immunoSEQ multiplex PCR reads. Of 150,000 to 250,000 distinct CDR3 sequences in the sample, about 96% were seen once. Remarks on this clonotype: The germline gene is not matched at one end of the junction; a read error may be the cause.

The source material was CD4+ T cells from PBMCs. This TCR came from a human donor with multiple sclerosis.

CDR3 region: CSARDRGRGDGKLFF. The CDR3 DNA reads as TGCAGTGCTCGAGACAGGGGAAGAGGAGATGGAAAACTGTTTTTT. The chain employs TRBV20-1 and TRBJ1-4, with 8 bases identical to TRBD1. The CDR3 runs 15 residues. Germline lookup yields CDR1 DFQATT and CDR2 SNEGSKA (reference sequence).